The source of this TCR beta chain is a study of cytomegalovirus exposure and HLA in healthy donors. The PCR had 60 Vbeta and 13 Jbeta primers. The data were produced by immunoSEQ multiplex PCR, yet TCRdb's version contains in-frame clones alone and is incomplete. The profile covers fewer than 200,000 clones, with approximately 80% appearing a single time and 4.3% taken by the ten largest. This CDR3 region has 14 residues. Between the trimmed V and J ends, which lost 0 bases and 9 bases, there was a span of 12 bases. The TCR originated in a middle-aged man in good health and CMV-seronegative. Source material: PBMCs. The gene calls are TRBV23-1 and TRBJ1-5, with TRBD1 as a possible D gene (5 bases). TRBV23-1 is annotated as an ORF whose role is uncertain. In DNA, the CDR3 is TGCGCCAGCAGTCAATCGGGGGGAGAGGCGCCCCAGCATTTT. Encoded protein: CASSQSGGEAPQHF.